A selection of T cell receptor beta chains follows, all from one sample in a study of blood T cell repertoires in COVID-19. Assay: immunoSEQ multiplex PCR; the TCRdb copy retains only in-frame clones and omits some. The sample yields fewer than 110,000 clones, 80% to 85% seen once. Source material: peripheral blood. Every receptor here comes from a man aged 70 or older with acute or convalescent COVID-19. CDR3s include the opening cysteine and the closing phenylalanine or tryptophan. The D gene is left open where the match is weak. The size field is filled for only some rows; it gives once, few, many or a size class.

D gene: -
J gene: TRBJ1-2
clone size: -
V gene: TRBV18
CDR3 protein: CASSPLTDSNYGYTF
CDR3 DNA: TGTGCCAGCTCACCCTTGACAGACTCTAACTATGGCTACACCTTC

D gene: -
J gene: TRBJ2-7
clone size: -
V gene: TRBV12-3/TRBV12-4
CDR3 protein: CASSSQGSKKQYF
CDR3 DNA: TGTGCCAGCAGTTCGCAGGGGAGTAAGAAGCAGTACTTC

D gene: TRBD1
J gene: TRBJ2-7
clone size: -
V gene: TRBV25-1
CDR3 protein: CASSDHTGVRYEQYF
CDR3 DNA: TGTGCCAGCAGTGACCACACAGGGGTTAGATACGAGCAGTACTTC

D gene: -
J gene: TRBJ1-4
clone size: -
V gene: TRBV29-1
CDR3 protein: CSVDAAGDEKLFF
CDR3 DNA: TGCAGCGTTGATGCGGCGGGGGATGAAAAACTGTTTTTT

D gene: TRBD2
J gene: TRBJ2-2
clone size: once
V gene: TRBV18
CDR3 protein: CASSTGTSGATGELFF
CDR3 DNA: TGTGCCAGCTCAACCGGGACTAGCGGGGCCACCGGGGAGCTGTTTTTT

D gene: -
J gene: TRBJ2-2
clone size: -
V gene: TRBV5-1
CDR3 protein: CASSLGQTNTGELFF
CDR3 DNA: TGCGCCAGCAGCTTGGGGCAGACGAACACCGGGGAGCTGTTTTTT

D gene: TRBD1
J gene: TRBJ2-1
clone size: -
V gene: TRBV5-4
CDR3 protein: CASSLQGDSYNEQFF
CDR3 DNA: TGTGCCAGCAGCCTACAGGGGGACTCCTACAATGAGCAGTTCTTC

D gene: -
J gene: TRBJ1-5
clone size: -
V gene: TRBV2
CDR3 protein: CASKSGLSNQPQHF
CDR3 DNA: TGTGCCAGCAAGTCAGGCCTTAGCAATCAGCCCCAGCATTTT

D gene: -
J gene: TRBJ1-1
clone size: -
V gene: TRBV27
CDR3 protein: CASSFQENTEAFF
CDR3 DNA: TGTGCCAGCAGTTTCCAGGAGAACACTGAAGCTTTCTTT

D gene: TRBD2
J gene: TRBJ2-5
clone size: once
V gene: TRBV12-5
CDR3 protein: CASGPGRPAGGPGETQYF
CDR3 DNA: TGTGCTAGTGGTCCTGGTCGTCCAGCGGGGGGGCCAGGAGAGACCCAGTACTTC

D gene: -
J gene: TRBJ1-2
clone size: -
V gene: TRBV5-1
CDR3 protein: CASSLVGAGYGYTF
CDR3 DNA: TGCGCCAGCAGCTTGGTGGGGGCCGGCTATGGCTACACCTTC

D gene: -
J gene: TRBJ1-4
clone size: -
V gene: TRBV7-2
CDR3 protein: CASSLLGLVGEKLFF
CDR3 DNA: TGTGCCAGCAGCTTATTGGGCTTGGTGGGTGAAAAACTGTTTTTT

D gene: -
J gene: TRBJ2-2
clone size: once
V gene: TRBV5-1
CDR3 protein: CASSLQSGMNTGELFF
CDR3 DNA: TGCGCCAGCAGCTTGCAATCCGGGATGAACACCGGGGAGCTGTTTTTT

D gene: TRBD1
J gene: TRBJ1-1
clone size: -
V gene: TRBV7-3
CDR3 protein: CASSLDRGSEAFF
CDR3 DNA: TGTGCCAGCAGCTTGGACAGGGGTAGTGAAGCTTTCTTT

D gene: TRBD2
J gene: TRBJ2-1
clone size: -
V gene: TRBV9
CDR3 protein: CASSVGASGGANEQFF
CDR3 DNA: TGTGCCAGCAGCGTAGGGGCTAGCGGGGGGGCCAATGAGCAGTTCTTC

D gene: -
J gene: TRBJ2-6
clone size: -
V gene: TRBV18
CDR3 protein: CASSPYSGANVLTF
CDR3 DNA: TGTGCCAGCTCACCCTACTCTGGGGCCAACGTCCTGACTTTC

D gene: -
J gene: TRBJ1-6
clone size: -
V gene: TRBV6-1
CDR3 protein: CASSEDVRDNSPLHF
CDR3 DNA: TGTGCCAGCAGTGAAGATGTCAGGGATAATTCACCCCTCCACTTT

D gene: -
J gene: TRBJ1-4
clone size: -
V gene: TRBV19
CDR3 protein: CASSRDSGEGEKLFF
CDR3 DNA: TGTGCCAGTAGTAGAGACTCGGGGGAAGGTGAAAAACTGTTTTTT

D gene: TRBD1
J gene: TRBJ2-7
clone size: -
V gene: TRBV4-3
CDR3 protein: CASSHDRGRYEQYF
CDR3 DNA: TGCGCCAGCAGCCATGACAGGGGAAGATACGAGCAGTACTTC

D gene: TRBD2
J gene: TRBJ2-1
clone size: -
V gene: TRBV2
CDR3 protein: CASTSSSGGRYNEQFF
CDR3 DNA: TGTGCCAGCACCTCGTCTAGCGGGGGTAGGTACAATGAGCAGTTCTTC

D gene: -
J gene: TRBJ1-5
clone size: -
V gene: TRBV19
CDR3 protein: CASSIGQGGNQPQHF
CDR3 DNA: TGTGCCAGTAGTATCGGTCAGGGTGGCAATCAGCCCCAGCATTTT

D gene: TRBD1
J gene: TRBJ1-1
clone size: -
V gene: TRBV28
CDR3 protein: CASSAKQGKAFF
CDR3 DNA: TGTGCCAGCAGTGCTAAACAGGGGAAAGCTTTCTTT

D gene: -
J gene: TRBJ2-7
clone size: -
V gene: TRBV7-9
CDR3 protein: CASSQTGDEQYF
CDR3 DNA: TGTGCCAGCAGCCAGACCGGGGACGAGCAGTACTTC